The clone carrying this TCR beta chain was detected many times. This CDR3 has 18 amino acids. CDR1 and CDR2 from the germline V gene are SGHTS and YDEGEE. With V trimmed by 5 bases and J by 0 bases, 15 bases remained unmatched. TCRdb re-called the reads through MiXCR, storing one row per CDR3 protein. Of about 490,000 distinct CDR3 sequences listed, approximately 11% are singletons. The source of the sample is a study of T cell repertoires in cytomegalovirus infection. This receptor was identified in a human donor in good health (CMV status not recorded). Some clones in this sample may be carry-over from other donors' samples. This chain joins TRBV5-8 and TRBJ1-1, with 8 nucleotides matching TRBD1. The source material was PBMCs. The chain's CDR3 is CASRVQGGLFRLNTEAFF. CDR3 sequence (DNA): TGTGCCAGCAGGGTACAGGGGGGCCTCTTCCGATTGAACACTGAAGCTTTCTTT.